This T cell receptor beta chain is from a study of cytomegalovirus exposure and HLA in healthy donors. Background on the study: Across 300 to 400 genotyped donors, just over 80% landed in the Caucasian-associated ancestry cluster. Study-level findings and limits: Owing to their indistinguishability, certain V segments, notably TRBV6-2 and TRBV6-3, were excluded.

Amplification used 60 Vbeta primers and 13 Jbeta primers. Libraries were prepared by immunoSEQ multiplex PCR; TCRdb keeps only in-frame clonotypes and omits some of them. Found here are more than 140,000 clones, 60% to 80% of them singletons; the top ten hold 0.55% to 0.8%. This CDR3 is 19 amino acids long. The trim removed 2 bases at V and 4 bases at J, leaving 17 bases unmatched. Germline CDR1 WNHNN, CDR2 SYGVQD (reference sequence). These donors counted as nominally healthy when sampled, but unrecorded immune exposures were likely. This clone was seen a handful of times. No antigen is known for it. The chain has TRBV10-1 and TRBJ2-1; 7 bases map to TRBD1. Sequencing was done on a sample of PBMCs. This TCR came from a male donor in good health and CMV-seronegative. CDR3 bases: TGCGCCAGCAGTGAGCCCAGACAGGGTCATGGGACACGGTACAATGAGCAGTTCTTC. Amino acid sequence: CASSEPRQGHGTRYNEQFF.